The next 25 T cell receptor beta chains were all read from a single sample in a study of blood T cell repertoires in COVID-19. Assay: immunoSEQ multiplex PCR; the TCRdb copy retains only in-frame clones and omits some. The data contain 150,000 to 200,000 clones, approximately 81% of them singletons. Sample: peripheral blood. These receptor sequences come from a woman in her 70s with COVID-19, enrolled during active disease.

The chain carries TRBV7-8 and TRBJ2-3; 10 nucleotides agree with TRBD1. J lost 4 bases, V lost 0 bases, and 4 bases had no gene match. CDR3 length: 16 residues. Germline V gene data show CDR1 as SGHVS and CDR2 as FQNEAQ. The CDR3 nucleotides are TGTGCCAGCAGCTTAGCGCAAGGACAGGGGGCAGATACGCAGTATTTT. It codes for CASSLAQGQGADTQYF. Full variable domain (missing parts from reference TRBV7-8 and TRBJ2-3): GAGVSQSPRYKVAKRGQDVALRCDPISGHVSLFWYQQALGQGPEFLTYFQNEAQLDKSGLPSDRFFAERPEGSVSTLKIQRTQQEDSAVYLCASSLAQGQGADTQYFGPGTRLTVL.

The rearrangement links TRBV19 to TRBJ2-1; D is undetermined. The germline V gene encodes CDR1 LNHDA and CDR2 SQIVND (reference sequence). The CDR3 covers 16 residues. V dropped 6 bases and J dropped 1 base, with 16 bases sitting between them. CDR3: CASSLAATASYNEQFF. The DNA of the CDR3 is TGTGCCAGTAGCTTGGCGGCAACTGCTTCCTACAATGAGCAGTTCTTC.

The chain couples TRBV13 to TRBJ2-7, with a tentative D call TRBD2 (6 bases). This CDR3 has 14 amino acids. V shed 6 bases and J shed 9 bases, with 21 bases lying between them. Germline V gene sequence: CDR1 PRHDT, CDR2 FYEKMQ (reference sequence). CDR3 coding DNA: TGTGCCAGCAGTCCCGGGACTGCGAGTGTTGTGCAGTACTTC. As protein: CASSPGTASVVQYF.

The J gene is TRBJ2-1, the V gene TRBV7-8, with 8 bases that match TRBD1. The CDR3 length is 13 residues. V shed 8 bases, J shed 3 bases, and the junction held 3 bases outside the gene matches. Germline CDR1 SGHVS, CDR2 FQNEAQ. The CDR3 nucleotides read TGTGCCAGCGGACAGGGAGACTACAATGAGCAGTTCTTC. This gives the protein CASGQGDYNEQFF.

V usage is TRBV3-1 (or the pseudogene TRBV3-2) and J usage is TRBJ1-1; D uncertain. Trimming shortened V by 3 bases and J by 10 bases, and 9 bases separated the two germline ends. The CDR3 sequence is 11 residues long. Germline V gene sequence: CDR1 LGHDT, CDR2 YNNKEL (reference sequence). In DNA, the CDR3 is TGTGCCAGCAGCCATCAGCGGGTAGCTTTCTTT. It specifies CASSHQRVAFF.

CDR3 sequence reads: CASSLEGWGDTEAFF. For the CDR3, the DNA is TGTGCCAGCAGCTTAGAAGGGTGGGGGGACACTGAAGCTTTCTTT. The V call is TRBV7-2, the J call TRBJ1-1; D possibly corresponds to TRBD1 (5 bases). V lost 1 base and J 3 bases, leaving 12 bases between the germline ends. This CDR3 region has 15 residues. CDR1 and CDR2 from the germline V gene are SGHTA and FQGNSA. Variable domain in full (rest from reference TRBV7-2 and TRBJ1-1): GAGVSQSPSNKVTEKGKDVELRCDPISGHTALYWYRQSLGQGLEFLIYFQGNSAPDKSGLPSDRFSAERTGGSVSTLTIQRTQQEDSAVYLCASSLEGWGDTEAFFGQGTRLTVV.

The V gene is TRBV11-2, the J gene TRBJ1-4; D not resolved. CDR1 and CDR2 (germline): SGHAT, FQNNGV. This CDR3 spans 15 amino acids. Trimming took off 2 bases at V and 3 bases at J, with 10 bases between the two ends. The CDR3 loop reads CASSLMGEANEKLFF. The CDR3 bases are TGTGCCAGCAGCTTAATGGGAGAGGCTAATGAAAAACTGTTTTTT.

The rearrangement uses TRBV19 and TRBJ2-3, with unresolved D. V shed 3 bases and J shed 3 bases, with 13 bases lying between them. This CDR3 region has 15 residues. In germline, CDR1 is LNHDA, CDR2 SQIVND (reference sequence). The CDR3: CASSIGQSWTDTQYF. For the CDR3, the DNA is TGTGCCAGTAGTATTGGGCAGTCGTGGACAGATACGCAGTATTTT.

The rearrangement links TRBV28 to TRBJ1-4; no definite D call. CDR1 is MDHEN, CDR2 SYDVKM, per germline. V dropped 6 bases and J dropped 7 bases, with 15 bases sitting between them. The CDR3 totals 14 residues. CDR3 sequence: CASRPMSLSEKLFF. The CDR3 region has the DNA TGTGCCAGCAGACCCATGAGTTTGAGTGAAAAACTGTTTTTT. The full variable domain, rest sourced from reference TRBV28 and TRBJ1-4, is DVKVTQSSRYLVKRTGEKVFLECVQDMDHENMFWYRQDPGLGLRLIYFSYDVKMKEKGDIPEGYSVSREKKERFSLILESASTNQTSMYLCASRPMSLSEKLFFGSGTQLSVL.

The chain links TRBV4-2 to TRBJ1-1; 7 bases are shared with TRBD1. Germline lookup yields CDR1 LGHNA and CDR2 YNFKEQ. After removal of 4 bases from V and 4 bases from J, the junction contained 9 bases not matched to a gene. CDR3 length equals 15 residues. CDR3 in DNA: TGTGCCAGCAGCCGGGACAGTGATGGGTTCACTGAAGCTTTCTTT. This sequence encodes CASSRDSDGFTEAFF.

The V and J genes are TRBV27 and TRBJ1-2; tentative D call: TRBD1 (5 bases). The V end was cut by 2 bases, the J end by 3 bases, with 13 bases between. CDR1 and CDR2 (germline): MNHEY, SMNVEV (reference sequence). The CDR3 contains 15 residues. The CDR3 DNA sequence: TGTGCCAGCAGTTTAGCAGGGTCTGGGGACTATGGCTACACCTTC. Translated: CASSLAGSGDYGYTF.

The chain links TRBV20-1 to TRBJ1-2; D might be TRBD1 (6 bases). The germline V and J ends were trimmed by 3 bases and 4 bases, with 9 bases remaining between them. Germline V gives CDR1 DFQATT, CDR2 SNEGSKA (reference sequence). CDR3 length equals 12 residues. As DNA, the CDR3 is TGCAGTGCTAGTGGGACACTCTATGGCTACACCTTC. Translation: CSASGTLYGYTF.

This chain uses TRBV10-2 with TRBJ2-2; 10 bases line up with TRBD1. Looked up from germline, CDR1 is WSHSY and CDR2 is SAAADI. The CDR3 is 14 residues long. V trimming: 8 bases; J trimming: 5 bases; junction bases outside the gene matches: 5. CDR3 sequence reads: CASRGQGGTGELFF. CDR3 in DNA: TGCGCCAGCCGTGGACAGGGGGGAACCGGGGAGCTGTTTTTT.

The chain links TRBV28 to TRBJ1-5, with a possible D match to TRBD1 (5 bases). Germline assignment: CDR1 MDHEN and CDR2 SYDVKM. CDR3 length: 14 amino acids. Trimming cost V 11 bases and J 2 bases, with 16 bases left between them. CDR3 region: CAAQRGGGNQPQHF. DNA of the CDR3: TGTGCCGCCCAGAGGGGCGGGGGCAATCAGCCCCAGCATTTT.

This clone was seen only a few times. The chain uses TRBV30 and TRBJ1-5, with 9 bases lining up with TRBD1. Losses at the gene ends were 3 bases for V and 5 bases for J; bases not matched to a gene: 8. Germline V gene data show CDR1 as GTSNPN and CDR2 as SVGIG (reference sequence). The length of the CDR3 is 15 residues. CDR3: CAWRPTGGRDQPQHF. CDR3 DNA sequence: TGTGCCTGGAGGCCGACAGGGGGGAGGGATCAGCCCCAGCATTTT.

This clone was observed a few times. The CDR3 DNA reads TGTGCCAGTAGTTCACGGACAGGCCCGGGGTCACCCCTCCACTTT. Translated: CASSSRTGPGSPLHF. The chain couples TRBV19 to TRBJ1-6; 7 bases agree with TRBD1. In germline, CDR1 is LNHDA, CDR2 SQIVND (reference sequence). This CDR3 comprises 15 residues. The J segment lost 10 bases and the V segment lost 5 bases, leaving 11 bases of the junction unmatched.

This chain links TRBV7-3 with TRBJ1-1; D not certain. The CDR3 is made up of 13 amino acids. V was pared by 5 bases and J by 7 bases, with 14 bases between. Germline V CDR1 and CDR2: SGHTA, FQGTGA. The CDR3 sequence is CASSTSMAVEAFF. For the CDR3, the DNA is TGTGCCAGCAGCACGTCCATGGCGGTTGAAGCTTTCTTT.

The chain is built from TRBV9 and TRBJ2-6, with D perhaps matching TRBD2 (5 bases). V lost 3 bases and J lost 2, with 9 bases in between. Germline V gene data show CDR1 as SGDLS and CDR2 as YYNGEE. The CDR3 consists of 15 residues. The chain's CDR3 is CASSARGPGANVLTF. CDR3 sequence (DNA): TGTGCCAGCAGCGCTCGAGGGCCTGGGGCCAACGTCCTGACTTTC.

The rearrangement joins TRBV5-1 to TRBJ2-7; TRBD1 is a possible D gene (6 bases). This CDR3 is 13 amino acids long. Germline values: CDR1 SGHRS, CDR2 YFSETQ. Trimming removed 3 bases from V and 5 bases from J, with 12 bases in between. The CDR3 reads CASSSTGSHEQYF. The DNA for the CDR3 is TGCGCCAGCAGCTCGACAGGTAGTCACGAGCAGTACTTC.

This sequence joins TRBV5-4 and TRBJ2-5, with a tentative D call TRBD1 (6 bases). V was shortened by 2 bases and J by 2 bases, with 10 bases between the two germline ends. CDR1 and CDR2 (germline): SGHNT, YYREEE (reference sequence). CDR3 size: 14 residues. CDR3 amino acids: CASSFPDRQETQYF. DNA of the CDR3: TGTGCCAGCAGCTTCCCGGACAGACAAGAGACCCAGTACTTC.

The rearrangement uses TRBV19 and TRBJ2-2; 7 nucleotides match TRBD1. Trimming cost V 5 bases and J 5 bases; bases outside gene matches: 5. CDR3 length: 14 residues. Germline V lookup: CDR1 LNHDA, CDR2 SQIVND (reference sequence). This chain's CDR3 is CASSPQGWTGELFF. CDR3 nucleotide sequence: TGTGCCAGTAGTCCACAGGGGTGGACCGGGGAGCTGTTTTTT.

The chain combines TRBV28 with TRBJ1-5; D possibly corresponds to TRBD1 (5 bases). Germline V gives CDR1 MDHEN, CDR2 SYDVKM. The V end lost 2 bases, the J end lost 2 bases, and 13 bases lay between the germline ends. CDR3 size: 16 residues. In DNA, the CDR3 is TGTGCCAGCAGTTTACTTTATGACAGCGGCAATCAGCCCCAGCATTTT. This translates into CASSLLYDSGNQPQHF.

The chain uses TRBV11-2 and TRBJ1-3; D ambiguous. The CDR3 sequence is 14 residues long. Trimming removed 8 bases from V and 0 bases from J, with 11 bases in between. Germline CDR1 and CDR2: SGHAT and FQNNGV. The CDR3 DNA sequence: TGTGCCAGCTGGGAGGGAGGCTCTGGAAACACCATATATTTT. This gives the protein CASWEGGSGNTIYF.

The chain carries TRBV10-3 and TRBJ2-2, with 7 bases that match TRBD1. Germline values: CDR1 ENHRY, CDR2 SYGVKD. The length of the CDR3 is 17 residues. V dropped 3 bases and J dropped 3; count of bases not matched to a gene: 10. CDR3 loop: CAISDPPTGSDTGELFF. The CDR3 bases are TGTGCCATCAGTGACCCCCCGACAGGGTCGGACACCGGGGAGCTGTTTTTT.

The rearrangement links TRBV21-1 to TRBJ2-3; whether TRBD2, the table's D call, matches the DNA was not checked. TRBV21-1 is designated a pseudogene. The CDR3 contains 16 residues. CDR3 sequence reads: CASSKFTSGGADTQYF. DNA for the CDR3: TGTGCCAGCAGCAAATTCACTAGCGGGGGGGCAGATACGCAGTATTTT.